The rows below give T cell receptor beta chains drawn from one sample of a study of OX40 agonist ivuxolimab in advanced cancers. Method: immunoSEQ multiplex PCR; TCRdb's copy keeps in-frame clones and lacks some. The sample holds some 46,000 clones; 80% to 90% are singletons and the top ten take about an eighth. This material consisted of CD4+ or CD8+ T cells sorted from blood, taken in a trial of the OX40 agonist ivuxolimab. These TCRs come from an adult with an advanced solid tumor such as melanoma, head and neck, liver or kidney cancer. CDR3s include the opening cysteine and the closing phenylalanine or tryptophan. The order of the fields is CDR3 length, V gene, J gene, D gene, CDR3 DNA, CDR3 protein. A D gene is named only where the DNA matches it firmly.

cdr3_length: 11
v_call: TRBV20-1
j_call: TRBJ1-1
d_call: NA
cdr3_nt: TGCAGTGCTAGTGGGGTCACTGAAGCTTTCTTT
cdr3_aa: CSASGVTEAFF

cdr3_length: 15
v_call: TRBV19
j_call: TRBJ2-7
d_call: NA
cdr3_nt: TGTGCCAGTAGTATAGAGGCGACATCCGGCTACGAGCAGTACTTC
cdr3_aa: CASSIEATSGYEQYF

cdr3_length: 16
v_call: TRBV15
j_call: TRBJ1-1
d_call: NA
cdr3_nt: TGTGCCACCAGCAGAGACTTCCTCAAGATTTGGGCTGAAGCTTTCTTT
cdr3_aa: CATSRDFLKIWAEAFF

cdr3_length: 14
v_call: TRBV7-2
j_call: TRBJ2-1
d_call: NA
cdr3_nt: TGTGCCAGCAGCTTACGCGGCACAAACAATGAGCAGTTCTTC
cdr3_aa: CASSLRGTNNEQFF

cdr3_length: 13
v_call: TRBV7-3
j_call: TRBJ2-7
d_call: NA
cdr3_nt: TGTGCCAGCAGCTTAGGTGGGGTACGCGAGCAGTACTTC
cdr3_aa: CASSLGGVREQYF

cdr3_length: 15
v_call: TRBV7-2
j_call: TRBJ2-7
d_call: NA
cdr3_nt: TGTGCCAGCAGCTTAGTGAGCGGAGAGGCCTACGAGCAGTACTTC
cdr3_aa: CASSLVSGEAYEQYF

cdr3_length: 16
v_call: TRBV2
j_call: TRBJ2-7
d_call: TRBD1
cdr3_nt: TGTGCCAGCAGTGGTAGCTTTGGGACAGCCGACTACGAGCAGTACTTC
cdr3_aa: CASSGSFGTADYEQYF

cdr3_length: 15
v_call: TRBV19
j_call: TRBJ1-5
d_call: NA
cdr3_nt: TGTGCCAGTAGTATGGGGTGGGACCGGCGGCAGCCCCAGCATTTT
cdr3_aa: CASSMGWDRRQPQHF

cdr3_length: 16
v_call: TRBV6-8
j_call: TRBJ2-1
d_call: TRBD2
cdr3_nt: TGTGCCAGCACCCCTCGTCGGGAGGTCACCCACAATGAGCAGTTCTTC
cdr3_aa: CASTPRREVTHNEQFF

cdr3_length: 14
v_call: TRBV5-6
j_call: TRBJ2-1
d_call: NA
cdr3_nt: TGTGCCAGCACCCCCGGGGGGCGGAACAATGAGCAGTTCTTC
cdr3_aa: CASTPGGRNNEQFF

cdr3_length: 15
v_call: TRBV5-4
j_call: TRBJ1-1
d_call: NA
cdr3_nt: TGCGCCAGCAGCCAAGAGGCCAGCTTGGGCACTGAAGCTTTCTTT
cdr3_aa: CASSQEASLGTEAFF

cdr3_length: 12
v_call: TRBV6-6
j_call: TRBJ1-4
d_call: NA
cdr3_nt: TGTGCCAGCAGGGGGCTCGATGAAAAACTGTTTTTT
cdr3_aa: CASRGLDEKLFF